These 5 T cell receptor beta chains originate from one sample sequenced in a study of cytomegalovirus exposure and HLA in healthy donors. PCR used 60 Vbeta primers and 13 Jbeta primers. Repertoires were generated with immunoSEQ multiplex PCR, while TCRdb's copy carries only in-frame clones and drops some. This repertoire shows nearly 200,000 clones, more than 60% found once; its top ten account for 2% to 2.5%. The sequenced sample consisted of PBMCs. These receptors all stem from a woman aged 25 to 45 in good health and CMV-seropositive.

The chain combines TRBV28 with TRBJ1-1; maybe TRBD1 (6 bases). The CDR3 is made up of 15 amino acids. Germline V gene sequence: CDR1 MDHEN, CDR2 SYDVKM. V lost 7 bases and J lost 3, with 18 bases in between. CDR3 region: CASKETGRWDTEAFF. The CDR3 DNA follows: TGTGCCAGCAAGGAGACAGGAAGGTGGGACACTGAAGCTTTCTTT.

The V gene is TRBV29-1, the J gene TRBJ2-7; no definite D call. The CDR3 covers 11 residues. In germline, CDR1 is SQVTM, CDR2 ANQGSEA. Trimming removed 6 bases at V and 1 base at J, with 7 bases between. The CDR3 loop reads CSVSRSYEQYF. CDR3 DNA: TGCAGCGTATCCCGGTCCTACGAGCAGTACTTC.

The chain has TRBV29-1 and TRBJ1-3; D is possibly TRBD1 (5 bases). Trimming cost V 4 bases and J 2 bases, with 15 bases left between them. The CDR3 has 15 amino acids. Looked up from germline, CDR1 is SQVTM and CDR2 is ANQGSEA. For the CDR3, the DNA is TGCAGCGTTGTGGTCCTGGCAGGGCCTGGAAACACCATATATTTT. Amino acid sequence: CSVVVLAGPGNTIYF.

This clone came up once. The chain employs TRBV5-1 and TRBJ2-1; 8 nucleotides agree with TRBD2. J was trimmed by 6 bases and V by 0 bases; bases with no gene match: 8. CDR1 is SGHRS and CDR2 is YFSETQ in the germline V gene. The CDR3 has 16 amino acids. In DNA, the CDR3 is TGCGCCAGCAGCTTGGTCGCGGGGGGCATGGTCAATGAGCAGTTCTTC. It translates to CASSLVAGGMVNEQFF.

The CDR3 sequence is CASRRQGAHTIYF. The CDR3 DNA sequence: TGTGCCAGCAGGAGACAGGGGGCACATACCATATATTTT. The chain carries TRBV6-5 and TRBJ1-3; 10 positions agree with TRBD1. V shed 6 bases and J 10 bases; nucleotides not matched to a gene: 6. This CDR3 has 13 residues. From germline, CDR1 is MNHEY and CDR2 SVGAGI.